This T cell receptor beta chain originates from a study of shared T cell receptors in the human thymus. Clones were read by immunoSEQ multiplex PCR, and TCRdb kept only the in-frame ones, dropping some. Of approximately 760,000 clones listed, 70% to 90% are singletons. These data were also filed under a second study, of human thymus T cells.

The sequenced sample consisted of thymocytes. The origin of this receptor is a girl under three years old with a congenital heart defect.

The DNA for the CDR3 is TGTGCCAGCAGCCCGAAACCCATCGGAACAGGGGGCGCCTATGGCTACACCTTC. This sequence encodes CASSPKPIGTGGAYGYTF. V is TRBV14 and J is TRBJ1-2; 9 bases align to TRBD1. The CDR3 is made up of 18 amino acids. Losses at the gene ends were 4 bases for V and 4 bases for J; bases not matched to a gene: 16. In germline, CDR1 is SGHDN, CDR2 FVKESK.